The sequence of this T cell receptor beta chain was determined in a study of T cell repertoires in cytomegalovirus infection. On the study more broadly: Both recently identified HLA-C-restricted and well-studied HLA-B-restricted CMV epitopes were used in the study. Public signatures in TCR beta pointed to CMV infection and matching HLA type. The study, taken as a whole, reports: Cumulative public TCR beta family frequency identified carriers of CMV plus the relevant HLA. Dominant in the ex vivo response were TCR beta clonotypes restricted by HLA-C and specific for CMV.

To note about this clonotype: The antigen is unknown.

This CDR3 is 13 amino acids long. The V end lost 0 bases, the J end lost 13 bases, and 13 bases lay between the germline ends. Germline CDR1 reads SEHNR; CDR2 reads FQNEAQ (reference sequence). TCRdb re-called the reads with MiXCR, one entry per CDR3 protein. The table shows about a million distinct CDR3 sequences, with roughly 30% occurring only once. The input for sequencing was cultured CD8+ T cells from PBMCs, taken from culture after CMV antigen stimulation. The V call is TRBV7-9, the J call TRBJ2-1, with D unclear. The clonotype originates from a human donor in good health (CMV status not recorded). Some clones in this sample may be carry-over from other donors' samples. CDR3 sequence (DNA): TGTGCCAGCAGCTTAGCCCGCCAAATTGGCCAGTTCTTC. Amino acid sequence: CASSLARQIGQFF.